This T cell receptor (beta chain) appears in the sequencing data of a study of blood T cell repertoires in COVID-19. Assay: immunoSEQ multiplex PCR; the TCRdb copy retains only in-frame clones and omits some. The table has roughly 300,000 clones, more than 70% seen once. The CDR3 runs 14 residues. Germline values: CDR1 MNHEY, CDR2 SVGAGI. V shed 8 bases, J shed 0 bases, and the junction held 4 bases outside the gene matches. The material sequenced was peripheral blood. This receptor was taken from a young man who had recovered from COVID-19. The chain has TRBV6-5 and TRBJ2-1, with TRBD1 matching 7 bases. The CDR3 coding sequence is TGTGCCAGCGGGGCAGGGGGCTCCTACAATGAGCAGTTCTTC. Protein product: CASGAGGSYNEQFF.